This is a list of T cell receptor beta chains from one sample in a study of T cell changes during pregnancy in multiple sclerosis. Generated by immunoSEQ multiplex PCR, the TCRdb table keeps only in-frame clones and is missing some. Of tens of thousands of clones in the sample, 80% to 90% were seen once. The sequencing here drew on CD4+ T cells from peripheral blood mononuclear cells, taken in the first trimester of pregnancy. These receptors were collected from a female donor with multiple sclerosis, enrolled in a pregnancy study. The CDR3 runs from the conserved cysteine through the conserved F or W. The D gene is left open where the match is weak. Rows may omit the clone size; those that give it use once, few, many or a size class.

j_gene: TRBJ1-5; d_gene: .; v_gene: TRBV6-6; abundance: .; CDR3aa: CASSHRADSPQHF; CDR3nt: TGTGCCAGCAGTCACCGAGCGGACAGCCCCCAGCATTTT
j_gene: TRBJ2-7; d_gene: TRBD1; v_gene: TRBV9; abundance: .; CDR3aa: CASSVKPTGSYEQYF; CDR3nt: TGTGCCAGCAGCGTGAAACCGACAGGGTCCTACGAGCAGTACTTC
j_gene: TRBJ2-3; d_gene: TRBD2; v_gene: TRBV19; abundance: .; CDR3aa: CASSVIAGGATDTQYF; CDR3nt: TGTGCCAGTAGCGTAATAGCGGGTGGAGCGACAGATACGCAGTATTTT
j_gene: TRBJ1-1; d_gene: .; v_gene: TRBV25-1; abundance: .; CDR3aa: CASTAVSGTEAFF; CDR3nt: TGTGCCAGCACTGCCGTATCGGGCACTGAAGCTTTCTTT
j_gene: TRBJ2-1; d_gene: .; v_gene: TRBV28; abundance: .; CDR3aa: CASSSSDPPSHNEQFF; CDR3nt: TGTGCCAGCAGTTCCTCGGACCCGCCTAGCCACAATGAGCAGTTCTTC
j_gene: TRBJ1-2; d_gene: TRBD1; v_gene: TRBV18; abundance: .; CDR3aa: CASSPINRGNYGYTF; CDR3nt: TGTGCCAGCTCACCAATTAACAGGGGGAACTATGGCTACACCTTC
j_gene: TRBJ2-2; d_gene: TRBD2; v_gene: TRBV27; abundance: .; CDR3aa: CASSRTSGMTGELFF; CDR3nt: TGTGCCAGCAGCCGGACTAGCGGAATGACCGGGGAGCTGTTTTTT
j_gene: TRBJ2-5; d_gene: .; v_gene: TRBV7-6; abundance: .; CDR3aa: CASNQGLQETQYF; CDR3nt: TGTGCCAGCAACCAGGGACTCCAAGAGACCCAGTACTTC
j_gene: TRBJ1-2; d_gene: .; v_gene: TRBV7-8; abundance: .; CDR3aa: CASSPGGGLYGYTF; CDR3nt: TGTGCCAGCAGCCCCGGGGGGGGCCTCTATGGCTACACCTTC
j_gene: TRBJ2-1; d_gene: TRBD2; v_gene: TRBV5-5; abundance: once; CDR3aa: CASSFGLGIYNEQFF; CDR3nt: TGTGCCAGCAGCTTCGGACTAGGGATATACAATGAGCAGTTCTTC
j_gene: TRBJ2-7; d_gene: TRBD2; v_gene: TRBV7-2; abundance: .; CDR3aa: CASSLGLASYEQYF; CDR3nt: TGTGCCAGCAGCTTAGGACTAGCGTCATACGAGCAGTACTTC
j_gene: TRBJ2-1; d_gene: TRBD2; v_gene: TRBV5-4; abundance: .; CDR3aa: CASSLSGRAEVNEQFF; CDR3nt: TGTGCCAGCAGCTTAAGCGGGAGGGCCGAGGTGAATGAGCAGTTCTTC
j_gene: TRBJ2-4; d_gene: .; v_gene: TRBV30; abundance: .; CDR3aa: CAWKSQGLLAKNIQYF; CDR3nt: TGTGCCTGGAAGTCGCAGGGACTTTTAGCCAAAAACATTCAGTACTTC
j_gene: TRBJ1-1; d_gene: TRBD1; v_gene: TRBV2; abundance: .; CDR3aa: CASRGQGWLDTEAFF; CDR3nt: TGTGCCAGCAGAGGACAGGGGTGGTTGGACACTGAAGCTTTCTTT
j_gene: TRBJ2-2; d_gene: .; v_gene: TRBV9; abundance: .; CDR3aa: CASSVGLRDTGELFF; CDR3nt: TGTGCCAGCAGCGTGGGACTTAGAGACACCGGGGAGCTGTTTTTT
j_gene: TRBJ1-5; d_gene: .; v_gene: TRBV2; abundance: .; CDR3aa: CASSIDKVGNQPQHF; CDR3nt: TGTGCCAGCAGTATCGACAAGGTAGGCAATCAGCCCCAGCATTTT
j_gene: TRBJ1-1; d_gene: .; v_gene: TRBV19; abundance: .; CDR3aa: CASSIAGADTEAFF; CDR3nt: TGTGCCAGTAGTATTGCGGGGGCTGACACTGAAGCTTTCTTT
j_gene: TRBJ2-7; d_gene: TRBD1; v_gene: TRBV28; abundance: .; CDR3aa: CASSLGGQVYEQYF; CDR3nt: TGTGCCAGCAGTTTAGGGGGACAGGTCTACGAGCAGTACTTC
j_gene: TRBJ2-2; d_gene: TRBD1; v_gene: TRBV10-3; abundance: .; CDR3aa: CAISDRANTGELFF; CDR3nt: TGTGCCATCAGCGACAGGGCGAACACCGGGGAGCTGTTTTTT
j_gene: TRBJ1-4; d_gene: TRBD1; v_gene: TRBV7-9; abundance: .; CDR3aa: CASSNQGANEKLFF; CDR3nt: TGTGCCAGCAGCAACCAGGGGGCTAATGAAAAACTGTTTTTT
j_gene: TRBJ1-2; d_gene: TRBD1; v_gene: TRBV6-5; abundance: .; CDR3aa: CATKTGHSYGYTF; CDR3nt: TGTGCCACCAAGACAGGGCACAGCTATGGCTACACCTTC
j_gene: TRBJ2-7; d_gene: TRBD1; v_gene: TRBV10-3; abundance: .; CDR3aa: CAIRKQQGDSYEQYF; CDR3nt: TGTGCCATCAGGAAGCAACAGGGGGATTCCTACGAGCAGTACTTC
j_gene: TRBJ2-7; d_gene: TRBD2; v_gene: TRBV9; abundance: .; CDR3aa: CASRWKREGGEQYF; CDR3nt: TGTGCCAGCCGGTGGAAGCGGGAGGGCGGCGAGCAGTACTTC
j_gene: TRBJ2-1; d_gene: TRBD1; v_gene: TRBV28; abundance: .; CDR3aa: CASFKRDRAHLKQFF; CDR3nt: TGTGCCAGCTTTAAACGGGACAGGGCTCATTTGAAGCAGTTCTTC
j_gene: TRBJ2-7; d_gene: TRBD2; v_gene: TRBV6-1; abundance: .; CDR3aa: CASRSTGGLEQYF; CDR3nt: TGTGCCAGCCGGAGTACGGGGGGGCTCGAGCAGTACTTC
j_gene: TRBJ2-6; d_gene: .; v_gene: TRBV4-3; abundance: .; CDR3aa: CASSQVGGTGRSSGANVLTF; CDR3nt: TGCGCCAGCAGCCAAGTCGGAGGAACAGGGAGAAGCTCTGGGGCCAACGTCCTGACTTTC
j_gene: TRBJ2-3; d_gene: TRBD1; v_gene: TRBV4-3; abundance: .; CDR3aa: CASSQGNRGRTDTQYF; CDR3nt: TGCGCCAGCAGCCAAGGGAACAGGGGGCGCACAGATACGCAGTATTTT
j_gene: TRBJ2-7; d_gene: .; v_gene: TRBV19; abundance: .; CDR3aa: CASSIYYSSYEQYF; CDR3nt: TGTGCCAGTAGTATATACTATAGCTCCTACGAGCAGTACTTC
j_gene: TRBJ2-3; d_gene: TRBD1; v_gene: TRBV9; abundance: .; CDR3aa: CASRGQGADTQYF; CDR3nt: TGTGCCAGCAGAGGGCAGGGGGCAGATACGCAGTATTTT
j_gene: TRBJ2-3; d_gene: TRBD2; v_gene: TRBV27; abundance: .; CDR3aa: CASSGPTSGTHFTDTQYF; CDR3nt: TGTGCCAGCAGTGGACCGACTAGCGGGACCCACTTCACAGATACGCAGTATTTT
j_gene: TRBJ1-5; d_gene: .; v_gene: TRBV7-2; abundance: .; CDR3aa: CASSLGYRDDQPQHF; CDR3nt: TGTGCCAGCAGCTTAGGGTACAGGGATGATCAGCCCCAGCATTTT
j_gene: TRBJ2-2; d_gene: .; v_gene: TRBV7-9; abundance: .; CDR3aa: CASSWATGELFF; CDR3nt: TGTGCCAGCAGCTGGGCCACCGGGGAGCTGTTTTTT
j_gene: TRBJ1-5; d_gene: .; v_gene: TRBV19; abundance: once; CDR3aa: CASSISPGVTQPQHF; CDR3nt: TGTGCCAGTAGTATAAGTCCGGGGGTCACTCAGCCCCAGCATTTT